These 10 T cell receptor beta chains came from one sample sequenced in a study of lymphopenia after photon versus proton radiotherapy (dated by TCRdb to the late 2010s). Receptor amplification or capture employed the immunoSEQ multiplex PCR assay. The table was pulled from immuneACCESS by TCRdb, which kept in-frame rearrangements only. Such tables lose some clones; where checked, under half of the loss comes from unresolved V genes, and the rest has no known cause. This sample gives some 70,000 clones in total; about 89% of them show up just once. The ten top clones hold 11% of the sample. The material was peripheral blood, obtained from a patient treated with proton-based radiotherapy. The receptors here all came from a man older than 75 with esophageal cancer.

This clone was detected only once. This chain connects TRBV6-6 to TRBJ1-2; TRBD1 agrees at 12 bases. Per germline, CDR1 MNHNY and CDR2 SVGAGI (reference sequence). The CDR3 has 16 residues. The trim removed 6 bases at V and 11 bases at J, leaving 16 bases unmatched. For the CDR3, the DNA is TGTGCCAGCAGCTCAGGGACAGGGGGCGCGAGTGGTCAGTACACCTTC. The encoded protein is CASSSGTGGASGQYTF.

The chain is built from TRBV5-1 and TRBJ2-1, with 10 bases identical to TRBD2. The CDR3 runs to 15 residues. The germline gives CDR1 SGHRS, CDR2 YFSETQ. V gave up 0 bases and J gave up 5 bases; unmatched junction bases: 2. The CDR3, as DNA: TGCGCCAGCAGCTTGGCACTAGCGGGGCACAATGAGCAGTTCTTC. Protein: CASSLALAGHNEQFF.

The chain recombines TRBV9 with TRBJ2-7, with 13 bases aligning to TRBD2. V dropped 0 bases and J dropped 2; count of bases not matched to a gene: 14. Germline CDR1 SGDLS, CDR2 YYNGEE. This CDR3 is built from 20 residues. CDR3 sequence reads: CASSVGTGTSGVSPAYEQYF. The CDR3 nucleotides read TGTGCCAGCAGCGTAGGAACCGGGACTAGCGGGGTTAGTCCCGCCTACGAGCAGTACTTC.

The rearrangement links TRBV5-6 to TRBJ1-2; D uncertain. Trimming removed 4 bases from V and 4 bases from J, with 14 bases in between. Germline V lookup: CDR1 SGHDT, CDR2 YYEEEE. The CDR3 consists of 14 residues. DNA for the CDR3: TGTGCCAGCAGCCCACTGGGCCAGCCCTATGGCTACACCTTC. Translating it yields CASSPLGQPYGYTF.

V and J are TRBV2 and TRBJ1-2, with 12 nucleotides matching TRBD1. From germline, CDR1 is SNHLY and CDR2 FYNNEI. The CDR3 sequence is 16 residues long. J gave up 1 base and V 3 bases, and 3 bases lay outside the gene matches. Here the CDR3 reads CASSEGQGAGNYGYTF. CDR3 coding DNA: TGTGCCAGCAGTGAGGGACAGGGGGCGGGTAACTATGGCTACACCTTC. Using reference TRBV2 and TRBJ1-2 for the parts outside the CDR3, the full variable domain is EPEVTQTPSHQVTQMGQEVILRCVPISNHLYFYWYRQILGQKVEFLVSFYNNEISEKSEIFDDQFSVERPDGSNFTLKIRSTKLEDSAMYFCASSEGQGAGNYGYTFGSGTRLTVV.

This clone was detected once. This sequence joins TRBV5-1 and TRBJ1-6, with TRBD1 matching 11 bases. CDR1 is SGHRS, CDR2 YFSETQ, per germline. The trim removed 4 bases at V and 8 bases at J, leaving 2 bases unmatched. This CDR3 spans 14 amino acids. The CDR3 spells CASSAGQGDSPLHF. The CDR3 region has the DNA TGCGCCAGCAGCGCGGGACAGGGGGATTCACCCCTCCACTTT.

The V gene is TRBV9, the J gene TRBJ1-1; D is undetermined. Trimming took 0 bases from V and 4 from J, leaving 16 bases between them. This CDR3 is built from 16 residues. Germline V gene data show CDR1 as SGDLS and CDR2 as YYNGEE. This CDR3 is CASSVGASSESTEAFF. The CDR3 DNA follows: TGTGCCAGCAGCGTAGGCGCCAGCTCGGAGAGCACTGAAGCTTTCTTT. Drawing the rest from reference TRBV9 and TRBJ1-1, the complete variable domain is DSGVTQTPKHLITATGQRVTLRCSPRSGDLSVYWYQQSLDQGLQFLIQYYNGEERAKGNILERFSAQQFPDLHSELNLSSLELGDSALYFCASSVGASSESTEAFFGQGTRLTVV.

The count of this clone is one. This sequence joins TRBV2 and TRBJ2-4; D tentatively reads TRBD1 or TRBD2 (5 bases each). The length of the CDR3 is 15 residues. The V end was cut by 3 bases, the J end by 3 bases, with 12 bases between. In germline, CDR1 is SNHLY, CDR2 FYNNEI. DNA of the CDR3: TGTGCCAGCAGTGATCTGGGGGATGTCAAAAACATTCAGTACTTC. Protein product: CASSDLGDVKNIQYF.

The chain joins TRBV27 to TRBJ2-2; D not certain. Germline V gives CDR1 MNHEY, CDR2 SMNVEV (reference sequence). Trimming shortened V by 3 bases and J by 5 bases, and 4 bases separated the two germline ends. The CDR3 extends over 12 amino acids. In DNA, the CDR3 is TGTGCCAGCAGTTTTGTAACCGGGGAGCTGTTTTTT. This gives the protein CASSFVTGELFF.

In nucleotides, the CDR3 is TGTGCCAGCAGCCGCCCCCCGGACAGAGAGCAGTTCTTC. Translating it yields CASSRPPDREQFF. The J gene is TRBJ2-1, the V gene TRBV7-3; weak D call: TRBD1 (6 bases). CDR1 is SGHTA and CDR2 is FQGTGA in the germline V gene. The CDR3 has 13 amino acids. Trimming removed 5 bases from V and 10 bases from J, with 15 bases in between.